This section outlines one TCR beta chain sequence together with its context. The germline gene is not matched at one end of the junction; a read error may be the cause. The data belong to a study of cytomegalovirus exposure and HLA in healthy donors. Clones were sequenced by immunoSEQ multiplex PCR, and TCRdb holds only the in-frame ones, with some missing. Of 260,000 or so clones in the sample, more than 75% are singletons; the top ten hold approximately 0.95%. This TCR came from a woman between 18 and 29 years old in good health and CMV-seronegative. Material for sequencing was PBMCs.

In DNA form, the CDR3 reads TGTGCCAGCAATGAAAGGCTCGGGGAGACCCAGTACTTC. This sequence encodes CASNERLGETQYF. V usage is TRBV6-1 and J usage is TRBJ2-5; D ambiguous. The germline CDR1 and CDR2 sequences are MNHNS and SASEGT. The length of the CDR3 is 13 residues.